This record concerns one T cell receptor (beta chain) sequence. Antigen: not known. These data are taken from a study of regulatory T cells in long-lasting Graves disease. CDR3 length: 18 amino acids. Per germline, CDR1 LGHDT and CDR2 YNNKEL (reference sequence). V was pared by 0 bases and J by 4 bases, with 19 bases between. Study conclusions and caveats: Compared with new cases, persistent Graves' patients showed reduced TCR diversity. Persistent patients had a count of shared public clonotypes (approximately 2,800) that exceeded that of new patients (around 910). Persistent disease showed a preference for TRBV28, TRBJ1-2 and TRBJ2-5.

Documented time point: persistent/refractory GD, antithyroid drugs over 5 years with positive TRAb. TCR sequences were obtained from RNA taken from PBMCs. Combining iRepertoire HTBI primers with Arm-PCR of CDR3 regions, the authors built TCR beta libraries. Original data processing: Taken together, the samples had fewer than 70 TRBV and 13 to 15 TRBJ segments identified. One entry per CDR3 protein, called by TCRdb with MiXCR from the multiplex PCR reads. TCRdb assigned the V and J calls; the authors' analysis was not used. The table includes around 450,000 distinct CDR3 sequences, about a fifth detected once.

Sequencing was performed on peripheral blood mononuclear cells (PBMCs), taken when the disease was refractory, from a patient treated with antithyroid drugs. The source is a female donor with Graves disease. The gene calls are TRBV3-1 and TRBJ1-5, with D possibly matching TRBD1 (6 bases). CDR3 residues: CASSQDFGGPGPNQPQHF. The DNA of the CDR3 is TGTGCCAGCAGCCAAGATTTCGGGGGGCCGGGGCCAAATCAGCCCCAGCATTTT.